Listed below are T cell receptor beta chains from one sample, sequenced in a study of cytomegalovirus exposure and HLA in healthy donors. The table came from immunoSEQ multiplex PCR; TCRdb's copy has only in-frame clones and leaves some out. The sample lists about 220,000 clones; around 90% were seen once. The sequenced sample consisted of PBMCs. These TCRs come from a woman aged 18 to 35 in good health and CMV-seronegative. The CDR3 runs from the conserved cysteine through the conserved F or W. D genes are given only for firm matches. Expanded clones are given a class, and other clones once, few, many or no size at all.

d_gene,j_gene,v_gene,abundance,CDR3nt,CDR3aa
-,TRBJ2-7,TRBV7-2,-,TGTGCCAGCAGCAGGGGGACGGCCCGGTACGAGCAGTACTTC,CASSRGTARYEQYF
-,TRBJ1-2,TRBV6-1,-,TGTGCCAGCACGGACAATCACAACTATGGCTACACCTTC,CASTDNHNYGYTF
TRBD1,TRBJ2-1,TRBV27,-,TGTGCCAGCAGGGCCGGGACAGAGTACAATGAGCAGTTCTTC,CASRAGTEYNEQFF
-,TRBJ1-2,TRBV28,-,TGTGCCAGCAGTTGGACAGACCTTAACTATGGCTACACCTTC,CASSWTDLNYGYTF
TRBD1,TRBJ1-5,TRBV2,-,TGTGCCAGCAGTGAGAGGACAGGGGCGGTGAGCAATCAGCCCCAGCATTTT,CASSERTGAVSNQPQHF
-,TRBJ2-7,TRBV29-1,-,TGCAGCGTCGTCACAGGGTTTTACGAGCAGTACTTC,CSVVTGFYEQYF
-,TRBJ2-5,TRBV11-2,-,TGTGCCAGCAGCTTAGGGGCCTCAGGCCAAGAGACCCAGTACTTC,CASSLGASGQETQYF
TRBD1,TRBJ1-5,TRBV30,-,TGTGCCTGGAGTGCGGGACAGAGTATCCATTTT,CAWSAGQSIHF
-,TRBJ1-1,TRBV28,-,TGTGCCAGCAGTTCCCCGTCGTCCCGGGGAACTGAAGCTTTCTTT,CASSSPSSRGTEAFF
-,TRBJ2-1,TRBV6-5,-,TGTGCCAGCAACCCGTCGACGGGAGTGGGCAATGAGCAGTTCTTC,CASNPSTGVGNEQFF
TRBD2,TRBJ2-4,TRBV28,-,TGTGCCAGCAGTTTGGTTCGGCTAGCGGGGCTTGGCAAAAACATTCAGTACTTC,CASSLVRLAGLGKNIQYF
TRBD2,TRBJ2-5,TRBV5-1,-,TGCGCCAGCGCCGGGACTAGCGGAAAAGAGACCCAGTACTTC,CASAGTSGKETQYF
TRBD2,TRBJ2-7,TRBV12-5,-,TGTGCTAGTGGTTTGCGGCTAGCGGGGGGAAAGCGCTACGAGCAGTACTTC,CASGLRLAGGKRYEQYF
-,TRBJ2-1,TRBV7-9,-,TGTGCCAGCAGCTCGCAAGTACTCTCGGGCAATGAGCAGTTCTTC,CASSSQVLSGNEQFF
TRBD2,TRBJ2-1,TRBV27,-,TGTGCCAGCACTGTTCTAGCGGGGCCGACTGAGCAGTTCTTC,CASTVLAGPTEQFF
-,TRBJ2-1,TRBV27,-,TGTGCCAGCAGTTTGGTGGGGAGGGCAGGGGGCTTTTTAGATGAGCAGTTCTTC,CASSLVGRAGGFLDEQFF
TRBD2,TRBJ2-7,TRBV6-1,-,TGTGCCAGCAGTGAAACAGGACTAGTGCCAGCCTACGAGCAGTACTTC,CASSETGLVPAYEQYF
TRBD2,TRBJ2-7,TRBV4-1,-,TGCGCCAGCAGCCACGCGACTAGCGGGCCCTCCTACGAGCAGTACTTC,CASSHATSGPSYEQYF
TRBD1,TRBJ1-4,TRBV11-3,-,TGTGCCAGCAGTCTTAGGAGGCAGGGGGCAACTAATGAAAAACTGTTTTTT,CASSLRRQGATNEKLFF
-,TRBJ2-1,TRBV29-1,-,TGCAGCGTTGGCCTTAGCAATGAGCAGTTCTTC,CSVGLSNEQFF
TRBD1,TRBJ2-7,TRBV5-1,-,TGCGCCAGCAGAACGGCAGGGGGCGAGAACGAGCAGTACTTC,CASRTAGGENEQYF
-,TRBJ2-7,TRBV5-6,-,TGTGCCAGCAGCTTTAAAACCGGGTTCCCCTACGAGCAGTACTTC,CASSFKTGFPYEQYF
-,TRBJ1-2,TRBV7-8,once,TGTGCCAGCAGCTTAGTAGGGGCGGGGAACTATGGCTACACCTTC,CASSLVGAGNYGYTF
-,TRBJ1-5,TRBV4-2,once,TGTGCCAGCAGCCAAGATCTTGAACAGACCAATCAGCCCCAGCATTTT,CASSQDLEQTNQPQHF
TRBD2,TRBJ2-2,TRBV5-1,once,TGCGCCAGCAGCCGGACTAGCTATACCGGGGAGCTGTTTTTT,CASSRTSYTGELFF
-,TRBJ1-2,TRBV7-2,-,TGTGCCAGCAGCTGGGGCCCTAGGCAGCTGGCTAACTATGGCTACACCTTC,CASSWGPRQLANYGYTF
-,TRBJ2-1,TRBV7-9,-,TGTGCCAGCATCCAGGGACACCCGTCTAACAATGAGCAGTTCTTC,CASIQGHPSNNEQFF
TRBD1,TRBJ2-7,TRBV28,-,TGTGCCAGCAGTGCCGGGACAGACTTTTACGAGCAGTACTTC,CASSAGTDFYEQYF
TRBD1,TRBJ1-2,TRBV5-1,-,TGCGCCAGCAGCTTGGACAGGGGGCCCGGCTACACCTTC,CASSLDRGPGYTF
TRBD1,TRBJ1-3,TRBV6-6,-,TGTGCCAGCAAGACAGGGGATGGAAACACCATATATTTT,CASKTGDGNTIYF
-,TRBJ1-1,TRBV28,-,TGTGCCAGCAGAACTTCCATACTTGAAGCTTTCTTT,CASRTSILEAFF
-,TRBJ1-1,TRBV28,few,TGTGCCAGCAGGTTCAGGGGGAACACTGAAGCTTTCTTT,CASRFRGNTEAFF